A selection of T cell receptor beta chains follows, all from one sample in a study of monozygotic twins with inflammatory bowel disease. TCRdb re-analyzed the 5' RACE reads; it lists each CDR3 protein once, without DNA. This repertoire includes some 400,000 distinct CDR3 sequences. Sequencing used blood. These receptor sequences come from a human donor with ulcerative colitis or Crohn's disease, or a healthy co-twin of an affected twin (not recorded which). Each CDR3 is given with its conserved first and last residue. Each record gives: J gene, CDR3 length, V gene, CDR3 protein.

j_call: TRBJ2-5; cdr3_length: 15; v_call: TRBV11-3; cdr3_aa: CASSLLKGVLETQYF
j_call: TRBJ2-7; cdr3_length: 14; v_call: TRBV6-2/TRBV6-3; cdr3_aa: CASSSRLGPYEQYF
j_call: TRBJ1-5; cdr3_length: 16; v_call: TRBV12-3/TRBV12-4; cdr3_aa: CASSLGGLQGRKPQHF
j_call: TRBJ2-5; cdr3_length: 14; v_call: TRBV6-1; cdr3_aa: CASRRGGIQETQYF
j_call: TRBJ2-2; cdr3_length: 16; v_call: TRBV5-1; cdr3_aa: CAGSLSLAGNTGELFF
j_call: TRBJ2-3; cdr3_length: 14; v_call: TRBV9; cdr3_aa: CASSGGPDTDTQYF
j_call: TRBJ2-1; cdr3_length: 17; v_call: TRBV4-3; cdr3_aa: CASSQDNSPTRWNEQFF
j_call: TRBJ2-1; cdr3_length: 14; v_call: TRBV12-3/TRBV12-4; cdr3_aa: CASSWGGLANEQFF
j_call: TRBJ1-2; cdr3_length: 14; v_call: TRBV5-5; cdr3_aa: CASSSGTGIYGYTF
j_call: TRBJ2-1; cdr3_length: 16; v_call: TRBV3-1; cdr3_aa: CASSSMKRASYNEQFF
j_call: TRBJ1-2; cdr3_length: 13; v_call: TRBV4-2; cdr3_aa: CASSQEAASGYTF
j_call: TRBJ2-1; cdr3_length: 14; v_call: TRBV5-4; cdr3_aa: CASSPDLEALEQFF
j_call: TRBJ1-2; cdr3_length: 15; v_call: TRBV27; cdr3_aa: CASSLLGQGERGYTF
j_call: TRBJ1-1; cdr3_length: 14; v_call: TRBV5-1; cdr3_aa: CASSSGLGATEAFF
j_call: TRBJ1-1; cdr3_length: 12; v_call: TRBV10-3; cdr3_aa: CAIRVGNTEAFF
j_call: TRBJ2-3; cdr3_length: 13; v_call: TRBV7-2; cdr3_aa: CASSLLSPGTQYF
j_call: TRBJ2-5; cdr3_length: 16; v_call: TRBV28; cdr3_aa: CASSPRLAGRGETQYF
j_call: TRBJ2-5; cdr3_length: 12; v_call: TRBV10-2; cdr3_aa: CASRDLQETQYF
j_call: TRBJ2-3; cdr3_length: 14; v_call: TRBV11-2; cdr3_aa: CASSLGSPTDTQYF
j_call: TRBJ2-3; cdr3_length: 14; v_call: TRBV15; cdr3_aa: CATMRDTSTDTQYF
j_call: TRBJ2-3; cdr3_length: 15; v_call: TRBV9; cdr3_aa: CASSVSAGATDTQYF
j_call: TRBJ1-5; cdr3_length: 12; v_call: TRBV12-3/TRBV12-4; cdr3_aa: CASSPATGFRHF
j_call: TRBJ2-7; cdr3_length: 11; v_call: TRBV6-6; cdr3_aa: CASAGRYEQYF
j_call: TRBJ2-1; cdr3_length: 16; v_call: TRBV5-1; cdr3_aa: CASSAEASGRYNEQFF
j_call: TRBJ2-3; cdr3_length: 17; v_call: TRBV18; cdr3_aa: CASSPPGTGASTDTQYF
j_call: TRBJ2-3; cdr3_length: 17; v_call: TRBV6-1; cdr3_aa: CASSEGVGTGRSDTQYF
j_call: TRBJ2-1; cdr3_length: 14; v_call: TRBV9; cdr3_aa: CASSVAPSEGEQFF
j_call: TRBJ2-7; cdr3_length: 12; v_call: TRBV12-3/TRBV12-4; cdr3_aa: CASSSGVYEQYF
j_call: TRBJ2-7; cdr3_length: 17; v_call: TRBV20-1; cdr3_aa: CSASLRSGGRAVYEQYF
j_call: TRBJ1-2; cdr3_length: 11; v_call: TRBV10-3; cdr3_aa: CAISVMDGYTF
j_call: TRBJ1-5; cdr3_length: 15; v_call: TRBV18; cdr3_aa: CASSPGGQSNQPQHF
j_call: TRBJ1-1; cdr3_length: 14; v_call: TRBV5-1; cdr3_aa: CASSFETGGTEAFF